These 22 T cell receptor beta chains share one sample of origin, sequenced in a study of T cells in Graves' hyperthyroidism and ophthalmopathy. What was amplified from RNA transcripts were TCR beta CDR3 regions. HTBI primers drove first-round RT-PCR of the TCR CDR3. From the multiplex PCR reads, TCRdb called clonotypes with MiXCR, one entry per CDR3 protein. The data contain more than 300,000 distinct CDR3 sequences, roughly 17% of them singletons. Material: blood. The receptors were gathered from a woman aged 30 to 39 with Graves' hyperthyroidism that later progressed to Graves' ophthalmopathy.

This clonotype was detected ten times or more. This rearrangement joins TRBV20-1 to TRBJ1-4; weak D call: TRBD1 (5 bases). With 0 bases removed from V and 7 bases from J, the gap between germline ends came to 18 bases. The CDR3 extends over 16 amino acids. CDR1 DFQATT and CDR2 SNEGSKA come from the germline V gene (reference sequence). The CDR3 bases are TGCAGTGCTAGAGATCGTTCGGGGGGAAGGCGTGAAAAACTGTTTTTT. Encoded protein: CSARDRSGGRREKLFF.

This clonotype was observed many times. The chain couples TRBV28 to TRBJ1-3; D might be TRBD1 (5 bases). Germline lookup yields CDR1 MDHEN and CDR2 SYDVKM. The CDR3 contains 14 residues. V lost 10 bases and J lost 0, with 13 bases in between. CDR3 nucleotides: TGTGCCACCCAGGGATTCAACTCTGGAAACACCATATATTTT. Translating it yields CATQGFNSGNTIYF.

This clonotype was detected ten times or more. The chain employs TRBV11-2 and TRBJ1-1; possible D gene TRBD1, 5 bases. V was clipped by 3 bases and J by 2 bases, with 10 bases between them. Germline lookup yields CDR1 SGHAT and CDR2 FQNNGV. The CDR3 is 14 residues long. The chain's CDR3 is CASSFGTENTEAFF. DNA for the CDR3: TGTGCCAGCAGCTTCGGGACCGAAAACACTGAAGCTTTCTTT.

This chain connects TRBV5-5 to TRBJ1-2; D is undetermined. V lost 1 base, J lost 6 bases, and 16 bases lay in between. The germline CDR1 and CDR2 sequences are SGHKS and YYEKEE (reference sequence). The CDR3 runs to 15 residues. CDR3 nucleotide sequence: TGTGCCAGCAGCTTGACATCGGTAGCTCTCAATGGCTACACCTTC. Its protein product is CASSLTSVALNGYTF.

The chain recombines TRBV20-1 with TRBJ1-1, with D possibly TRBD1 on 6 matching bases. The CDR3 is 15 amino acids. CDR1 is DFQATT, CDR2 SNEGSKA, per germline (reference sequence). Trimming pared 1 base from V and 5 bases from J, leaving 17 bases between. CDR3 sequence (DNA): TGCAGTGCTAGAGTGGGGAAGGGGGGTGGTACTGAAGCTTTCTTT. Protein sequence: CSARVGKGGGTEAFF.

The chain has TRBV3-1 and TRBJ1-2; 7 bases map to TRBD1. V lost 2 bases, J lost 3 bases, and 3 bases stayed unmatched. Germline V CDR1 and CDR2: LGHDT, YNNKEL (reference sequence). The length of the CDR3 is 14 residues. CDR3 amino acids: CASSQPGGYYGYTF. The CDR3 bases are TGTGCCAGCAGCCAACCAGGGGGATACTATGGCTACACCTTC.

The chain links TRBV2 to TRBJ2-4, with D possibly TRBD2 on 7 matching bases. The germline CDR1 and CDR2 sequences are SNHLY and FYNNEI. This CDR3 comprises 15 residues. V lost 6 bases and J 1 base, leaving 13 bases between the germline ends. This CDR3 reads CASRGGGAAKNIQYF. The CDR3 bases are TGTGCCAGCAGAGGGGGGGGAGCGGCCAAAAACATTCAGTACTTC.

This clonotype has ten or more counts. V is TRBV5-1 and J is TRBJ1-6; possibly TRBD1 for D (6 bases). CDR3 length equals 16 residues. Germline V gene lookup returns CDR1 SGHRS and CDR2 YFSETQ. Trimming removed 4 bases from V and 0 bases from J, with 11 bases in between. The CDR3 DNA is TGCGCCAGCAGCGGGACATCGAGCTCCTATAATTCACCCCTCCACTTT. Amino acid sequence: CASSGTSSSYNSPLHF.

The CDR3 reads CAWSVGQGAYEQYV. The DNA for the CDR3 is TGTGCCTGGAGTGTAGGTCAGGGGGCCTACGAGCAGTACGTC. V is TRBV30 and J is TRBJ2-7; TRBD1 aligns across 7 bases. The CDR3 sequence is 14 residues long. CDR1 is GTSNPN, CDR2 SVGIG, per germline (reference sequence). Trimming at V came to 0 bases and at J to 2 bases, leaving 4 bases not matched to a gene.

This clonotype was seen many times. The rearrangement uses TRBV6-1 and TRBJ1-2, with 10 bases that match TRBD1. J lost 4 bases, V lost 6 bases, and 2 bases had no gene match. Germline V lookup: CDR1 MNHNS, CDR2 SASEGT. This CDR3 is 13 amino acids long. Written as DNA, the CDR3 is TGTGCCAGCAGGGGGGACAGGGGCTATGGCTACACCTTC. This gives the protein CASRGDRGYGYTF.

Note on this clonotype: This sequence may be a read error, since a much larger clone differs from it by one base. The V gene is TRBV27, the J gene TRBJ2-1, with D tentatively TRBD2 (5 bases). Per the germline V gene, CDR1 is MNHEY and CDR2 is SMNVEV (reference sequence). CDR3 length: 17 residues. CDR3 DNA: TGTGCCAGCAGTTCCCTCCGACCCACGCCGGGGTTGGATGAGAAGTTCTTC. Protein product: CASSSLRPTPGLDEKFF.

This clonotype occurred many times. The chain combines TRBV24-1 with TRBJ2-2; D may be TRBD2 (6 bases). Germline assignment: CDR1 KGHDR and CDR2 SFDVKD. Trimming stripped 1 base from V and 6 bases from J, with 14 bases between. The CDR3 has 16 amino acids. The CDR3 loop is CATSDFRDGGPGELFF. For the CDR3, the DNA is TGTGCCACCAGTGATTTCCGGGACGGGGGACCCGGGGAGCTGTTTTTT.

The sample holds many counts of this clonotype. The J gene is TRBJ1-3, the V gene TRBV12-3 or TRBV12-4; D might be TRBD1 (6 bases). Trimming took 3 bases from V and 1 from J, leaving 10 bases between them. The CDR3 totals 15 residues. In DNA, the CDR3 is TGTGCCAGCAGTTTCCTTACAGGGTCTGGAAACACCATATATTTT. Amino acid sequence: CASSFLTGSGNTIYF.

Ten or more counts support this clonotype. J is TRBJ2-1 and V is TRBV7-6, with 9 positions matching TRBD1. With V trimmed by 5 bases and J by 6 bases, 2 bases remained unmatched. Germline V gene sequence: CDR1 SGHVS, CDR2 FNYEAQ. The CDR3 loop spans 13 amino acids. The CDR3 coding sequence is TGTGCCAGCAGCCAGGGACAGGGCAATGAGCAGTTCTTC. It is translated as CASSQGQGNEQFF.

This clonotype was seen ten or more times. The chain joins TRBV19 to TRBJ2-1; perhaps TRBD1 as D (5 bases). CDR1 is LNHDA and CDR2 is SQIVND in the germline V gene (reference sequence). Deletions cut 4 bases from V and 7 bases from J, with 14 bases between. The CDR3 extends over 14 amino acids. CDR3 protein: CASSNTGRVNEQFF. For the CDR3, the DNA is TGTGCCAGTAGTAATACAGGAAGGGTAAATGAGCAGTTCTTC.

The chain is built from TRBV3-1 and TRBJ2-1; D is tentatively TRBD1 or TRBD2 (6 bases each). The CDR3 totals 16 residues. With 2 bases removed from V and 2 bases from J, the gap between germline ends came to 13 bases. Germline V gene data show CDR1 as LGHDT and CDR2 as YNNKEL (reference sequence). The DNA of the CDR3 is TGTGCCAGCAGCCAAAGGCCGGGGGCCCCCTACAATGAGCAGTTCTTC. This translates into CASSQRPGAPYNEQFF.

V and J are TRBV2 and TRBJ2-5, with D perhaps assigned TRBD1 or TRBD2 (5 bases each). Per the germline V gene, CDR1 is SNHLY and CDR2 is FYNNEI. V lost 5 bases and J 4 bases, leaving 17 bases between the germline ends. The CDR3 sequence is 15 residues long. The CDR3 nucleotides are TGTGCCAGCAGTTCGGGGACGCCCTTTGGAGAGACCCAGTACTTC. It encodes CASSSGTPFGETQYF.

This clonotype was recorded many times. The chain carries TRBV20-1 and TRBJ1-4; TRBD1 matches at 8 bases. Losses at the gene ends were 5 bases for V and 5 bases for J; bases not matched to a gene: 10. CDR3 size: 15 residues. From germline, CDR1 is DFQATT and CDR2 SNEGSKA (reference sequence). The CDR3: CSAPEPRTGNEKLFF. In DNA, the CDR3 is TGCAGTGCTCCGGAACCACGGACAGGGAATGAAAAACTGTTTTTT.

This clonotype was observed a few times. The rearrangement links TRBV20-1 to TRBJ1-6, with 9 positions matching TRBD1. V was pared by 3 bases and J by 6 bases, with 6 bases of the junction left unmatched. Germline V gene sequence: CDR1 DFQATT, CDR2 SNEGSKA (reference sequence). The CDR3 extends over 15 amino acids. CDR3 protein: CSASLGQGFNSPLHF. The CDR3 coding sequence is TGCAGTGCTAGTCTCGGACAGGGGTTTAATTCACCCCTCCACTTT.

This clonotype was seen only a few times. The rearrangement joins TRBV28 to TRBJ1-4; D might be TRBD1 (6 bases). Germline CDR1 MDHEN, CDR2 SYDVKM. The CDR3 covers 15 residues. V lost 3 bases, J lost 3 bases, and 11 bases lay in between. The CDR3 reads CASSLRTEANEKLFF. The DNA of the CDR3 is TGTGCCAGCAGTTTGAGGACAGAGGCTAATGAAAAACTGTTTTTT.

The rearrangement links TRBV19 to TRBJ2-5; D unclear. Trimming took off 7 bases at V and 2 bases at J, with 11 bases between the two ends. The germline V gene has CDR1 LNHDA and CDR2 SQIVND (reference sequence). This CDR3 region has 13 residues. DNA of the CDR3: TGTGCCAGTAAACGGCAGGAACAAGAGACCCAGTACTTC. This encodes CASKRQEQETQYF.

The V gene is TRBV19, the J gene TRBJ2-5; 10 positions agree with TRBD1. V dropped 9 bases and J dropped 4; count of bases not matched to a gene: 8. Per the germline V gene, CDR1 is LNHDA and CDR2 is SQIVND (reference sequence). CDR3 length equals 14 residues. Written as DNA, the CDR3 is TGTGCCAGAGACGGACAGGGGGTTCTAGAGACCCAGTACTTC. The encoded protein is CARDGQGVLETQYF.